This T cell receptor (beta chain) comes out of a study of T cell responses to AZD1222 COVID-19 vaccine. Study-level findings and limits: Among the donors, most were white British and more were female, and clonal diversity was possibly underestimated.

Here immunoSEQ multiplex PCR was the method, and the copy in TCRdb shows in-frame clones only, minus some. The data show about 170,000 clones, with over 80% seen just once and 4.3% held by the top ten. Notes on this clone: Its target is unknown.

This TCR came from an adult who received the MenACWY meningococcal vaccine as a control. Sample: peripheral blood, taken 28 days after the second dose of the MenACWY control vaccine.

Written as DNA, the CDR3 is TGTGCCAGCAGCCAAGGAAGAGGCACCGGGGAGCTGTTTTTT. It encodes CASSQGRGTGELFF. The V and J genes are TRBV3-1 (or the pseudogene TRBV3-2) and TRBJ2-2; D is unclear. Between the trimmed V and J ends, which lost 1 base and 4 bases, there was a span of 7 bases. The CDR3 consists of 14 residues. Germline CDR1 LGHDT, CDR2 YNNKEL (reference sequence).